Listed here are 8 T cell receptor beta chains from one sample, sequenced in a study of blood T cell repertoires in COVID-19. Clones were sequenced by immunoSEQ multiplex PCR, and TCRdb holds only the in-frame ones, with some missing. The sample has 250,000 to 350,000 clones, around 90% seen once. The sequencing input was peripheral blood. These receptor sequences come from a man younger than 35 who had recovered from COVID-19.

The V call is TRBV5-5, the J call TRBJ2-1; 9 nucleotides align to TRBD1. The V segment lost 1 base and the J segment 6 bases; nucleotides outside the gene matches: 5. The CDR3 sequence is 15 residues long. CDR1 is SGHKS and CDR2 is YYEKEE in the germline V gene (reference sequence). CDR3 DNA: TGTGCCAGCAGCTTGTATGGGACAGGGCGCAATGAGCAGTTCTTC. This sequence encodes CASSLYGTGRNEQFF.

The chain recombines TRBV15 with TRBJ1-4; 11 bases fit TRBD1. Looked up from germline, CDR1 is LNHNV and CDR2 is YYDKDF (reference sequence). Trimming cost V 1 base and J 6 bases; bases outside gene matches: 4. The length of the CDR3 is 16 residues. CDR3 bases: TGTGCCACCAGCAGAGGCCCGGGACAGGGGGATGAAAAACTGTTTTTT. Translation: CATSRGPGQGDEKLFF.

The chain uses TRBV6-5 and TRBJ1-1; no clear D. Trimming left V 0 bases short and J 5 bases short, with 7 bases between. CDR1 is MNHEY and CDR2 is SVGAGI in the germline V gene. CDR3 length: 13 residues. CDR3 sequence reads: CASSYSYRTEAFF. The DNA of the CDR3 is TGTGCCAGCAGTTACTCGTATAGAACTGAAGCTTTCTTT.

This rearrangement joins TRBV19 to TRBJ2-7; D gene ambiguous. In germline, CDR1 is LNHDA, CDR2 SQIVND (reference sequence). This CDR3 contains 14 residues. Trimming removed 2 bases at V and 5 bases at J, with 13 bases between. CDR3 DNA: TGTGCCAGTAGTATATTAGCTACAAGTAACGAGCAGTACTTC. Translation gives CASSILATSNEQYF.

The rearrangement uses TRBV5-1 and TRBJ1-3, with 7 bases matching TRBD1. The CDR3 is 16 amino acids. Trimming took 0 bases from V and 0 from J; bases not matched to a gene: 3. Germline-derived CDR1 and CDR2 are SGHRS and YFSETQ. The CDR3 sequence: CASSLGQGRSGNTIYF. DNA for the CDR3: TGCGCCAGCAGCTTGGGACAGGGTCGCTCTGGAAACACCATATATTTT. Full variable domain (outside the CDR3, taken from reference TRBV5-1 and TRBJ1-3): KAGVTQTPRYLIKTRGQQVTLSCSPISGHRSVSWYQQTPGQGLQFLFEYFSETQRNKGNFPGRFSGRQFSNSRSEMNVSTLELGDSALYLCASSLGQGRSGNTIYFGEGSWLTVV.

The gene calls are TRBV2 and TRBJ2-6; 7 bases map to TRBD1. CDR1 is SNHLY and CDR2 is FYNNEI in the germline V gene. V shed 0 bases, J shed 3 bases, and the junction held 5 bases outside the gene matches. This CDR3 region has 17 residues. The CDR3 reads CASSEARQGFGANVLTF. Here the CDR3 DNA reads TGTGCCAGCAGTGAAGCAAGACAGGGCTTTGGGGCCAACGTCCTGACTTTC.

The V gene is TRBV12-1, the J gene TRBJ2-3; the table's D call, TRBD2, has no DNA check behind it. TRBV12-1 is assigned pseudogene status. The CDR3 length is 14 residues. CDR3 sequence: CASSFKKETDTQYF. CDR3 DNA: TGTGCCAGCAGCTTTAAAAAGGAGACAGATACGCAGTATTTT.

Here the CDR3 reads CALEVGLGGPEEQFF. The CDR3 bases are TGTGCCCTGGAAGTGGGGTTGGGAGGGCCGGAAGAGCAGTTCTTC. This sequence joins TRBV30 and TRBJ2-1, with 7 bases fitting TRBD2. V dropped 8 bases and J dropped 10; count of bases not matched to a gene: 20. CDR1 is GTSNPN, CDR2 SVGIG, per germline (reference sequence). This CDR3 comprises 15 residues.